Here is one T cell receptor (beta chain) with its context. Treatment indicated: oral pan-JAK inhibitor, 5-10 mg twice daily. Sorted out of PBMCs were CD4+ T cells and CD8+ T cells. This specimen comes from a study of CD8+ T cells in alopecia areata. cDNA serving as the sequencing template came from extracted, reverse transcribed RNA. Sequenced by immunoSEQ multiplex PCR; TCRdb stores in-frame clones only, minus some. The sample consists of some 220,000 clones, more than 45% of them appearing once. With 0 bases removed from V and 2 bases from J, the gap between germline ends came to 11 bases. Per the germline V gene, CDR1 is LGHNA and CDR2 is YSLEER. The CDR3 has 15 residues.

This chain joins TRBV4-3 and TRBJ2-7, with D maybe TRBD2 (6 bases). This clonotype originated in a human donor with alopecia areata. The sample here was CD4+ T cells sorted from blood, taken at week 4, from a patient treated with tofacitinib. This chain's CDR3 is CASSQEREPTYEQYF. The CDR3 nucleotides read TGCGCCAGCAGCCAAGAACGGGAGCCTACCTACGAGCAGTACTTC.